Presented here are 23 T cell receptor beta chains from one specimen sequenced in a study of blood T cell repertoires in COVID-19. TCRdb's table, derived via immunoSEQ multiplex PCR, lists solely in-frame clones and lacks some. The sample gives roughly 150,000 clones, 80% to 90% of which show up once; roughly a fifth is in the top ten. Source material: peripheral blood. The receptors were gathered from a woman of 80 years or more with acute or convalescent COVID-19.

The DNA for the CDR3 is TGTGCCAGCAGTTTGGGGGCAAGCTCCTATAATTCACCCCTCCACTTT. This gives the protein CASSLGASSYNSPLHF. This rearrangement joins TRBV27 to TRBJ1-6, with D possibly being TRBD1 (6 bases). The CDR3 has 16 amino acids. Germline CDR1 and CDR2: MNHEY and SMNVEV (reference sequence). Trimming pared 3 bases from V and 0 bases from J, leaving 9 bases between.

The V gene is TRBV11-2, the J gene TRBJ2-1; possible D gene TRBD1, 5 bases. Germline-derived CDR1 and CDR2 are SGHAT and FQNNGV. The CDR3 runs to 15 residues. The V end lost 1 base, the J end lost 4 bases, and 11 bases lay between the germline ends. The CDR3 region is CASSLGWGRYNEQFF. The CDR3, as DNA: TGTGCCAGCAGCTTAGGATGGGGCCGGTACAATGAGCAGTTCTTC.

V is TRBV6-2 or TRBV6-3 and J is TRBJ2-1; 10 bases fit TRBD2. The CDR3 extends over 17 amino acids. Germline lookup yields CDR1 MNHEY and CDR2 SVGEGT. Unmatched junction bases numbered 5, after V lost 0 bases and J lost 3 bases. Here the CDR3 DNA reads TGTGCCAGCAGTTACTCGAGTAGCGGGAGGCTCTACAATGAGCAGTTCTTC. Translating it yields CASSYSSSGRLYNEQFF.

The V and J genes are TRBV3-1 (or the pseudogene TRBV3-2) and TRBJ2-1; D is ambiguous. CDR3 size: 15 residues. CDR1 is LGHDT, CDR2 YNNKEL, per germline (reference sequence). V was trimmed by 1 base and J by 8 bases, leaving 15 bases between them. The DNA of the CDR3 is TGTGCCAGCAGCCAAGGTAATAGCCCCCGGGATGAGCAGTTCTTC. As protein: CASSQGNSPRDEQFF.

V gene TRBV6-2 or TRBV6-3 combines with J gene TRBJ1-5, with unresolved D. This CDR3 is 16 amino acids long. The V gene's germline CDR1 is MNHEY and CDR2 SVGEGT. Between the trimmed V and J ends, which lost 5 bases and 2 bases, there was a span of 16 bases. The chain's CDR3 is CASSEKEKAGNQPQHF. The DNA for the CDR3 is TGTGCCAGCAGTGAGAAGGAGAAGGCAGGCAATCAGCCCCAGCATTTT.

The rearrangement joins TRBV7-2 to TRBJ1-1; 7 nucleotides line up with TRBD1. Germline CDR1 reads SGHTA; CDR2 reads FQGNSA. The J segment lost 4 bases and the V segment lost 2 bases, leaving 7 bases of the junction unmatched. The CDR3 is 15 amino acids. CDR3 bases: TGTGCCAGCAGCTTATATCCAGGGGGTCTCACTGAAGCTTTCTTT. Translation gives CASSLYPGGLTEAFF.

The genes are TRBV18 and TRBJ2-7, with D tentatively TRBD1 (5 bases). Looked up from germline, CDR1 is KGHSH and CDR2 is LQKENI. The V end lost 1 base, the J end lost 6 bases, and 13 bases lay between the germline ends. The CDR3 spans 14 residues. The CDR3 region has the DNA TGTGCCAGCTCACCACTCGGCAGGGAAAGCGAGCAGTACTTC. The encoded protein is CASSPLGRESEQYF.

The chain joins TRBV28 to TRBJ2-7; TRBD2 agrees at 10 bases. This CDR3 has 17 amino acids. The ends lost 6 bases at V and 3 bases at J; junction bases unmatched: 14. Germline V gene sequence: CDR1 MDHEN, CDR2 SYDVKM. The CDR3 nucleotides are TGTGCCAGCAGCTCCTCTACACGGACTAGCGGACGCTACGAGCAGTACTTC. It codes for CASSSSTRTSGRYEQYF.

The chain joins TRBV5-6 to TRBJ2-7; D is perhaps TRBD1 (6 bases). V lost 4 bases, J lost 2 bases, and 13 bases lay in between. Germline CDR1 is SGHDT and CDR2 is YYEEEE. This CDR3 is 14 amino acids long. CDR3 sequence reads: CASSTPGQPYEQYF. Here the CDR3 DNA reads TGTGCCAGCAGCACCCCGGGACAACCCTACGAGCAGTACTTC.

The CDR3 reads CASKPAGGSYSYEQYF. DNA for the CDR3: TGCGCCAGCAAGCCAGCGGGGGGATCCTATTCCTACGAGCAGTACTTC. This chain uses TRBV5-1 with TRBJ2-7; 9 nucleotides line up with TRBD2. CDR3 length equals 16 residues. CDR1 is SGHRS and CDR2 is YFSETQ in the germline V gene. V lost 6 bases, J lost 1 base, and 11 bases stayed unmatched.

The chain couples TRBV5-1 to TRBJ2-1, with D unresolved. The CDR3 loop spans 16 amino acids. Germline values: CDR1 SGHRS, CDR2 YFSETQ. V lost 0 bases and J 0 bases, leaving 10 bases between the germline ends. CDR3 sequence reads: CASSLESVSSYNEQFF. In DNA, the CDR3 is TGCGCCAGCAGCTTGGAGTCCGTGAGCTCCTACAATGAGCAGTTCTTC.

This rearrangement joins TRBV5-1 to TRBJ2-1; tentative D call: TRBD2 (6 bases). The length of the CDR3 is 17 residues. V lost 1 base and J lost 6, with 20 bases in between. Germline CDR1 and CDR2: SGHRS and YFSETQ. Written as DNA, the CDR3 is TGCGCCAGCAGCTTGCCACCACTAGCCCACGGGGGCAATGAGCAGTTCTTC. Translating gives CASSLPPLAHGGNEQFF.

The chain carries TRBV7-9 and TRBJ2-7; TRBD1 aligns across 8 bases. Germline loops: CDR1 SEHNR, CDR2 FQNEAQ (reference sequence). V lost 5 bases and J lost 9; bases outside the gene matches: 12. The CDR3 has 14 residues. CDR3 amino acids: CASSRGQGVALQYF. The CDR3 DNA follows: TGTGCCAGCAGCCGCGGACAGGGAGTTGCCTTGCAGTACTTC.

This clone was seen more than once but under ten times. The rearrangement joins TRBV28 to TRBJ2-7, with unresolved D. Germline CDR1 reads MDHEN; CDR2 reads SYDVKM. CDR3 size: 12 residues. V lost 11 bases and J lost 3, with 14 bases in between. The chain's CDR3 is CASGHSRYEQYF. The CDR3 nucleotides read TGTGCCTCTGGGCACTCACGCTACGAGCAGTACTTC.

The chain links TRBV10-3 to TRBJ2-3, with unresolved D. Germline V gene data show CDR1 as ENHRY and CDR2 as SYGVKD. This CDR3 is 13 amino acids long. The V gene lost 10 bases and the J gene lost 3 bases, with 14 bases spanning the gap. CDR3 loop: CATLGLETDTQYF. The CDR3, as DNA: TGTGCCACCCTCGGATTGGAGACAGATACGCAGTATTTT.

The chain joins TRBV10-3 to TRBJ2-5; TRBD2 agrees at 9 bases. The CDR3 runs to 17 residues. V gave up 3 bases and J gave up 5 bases; unmatched junction bases: 13. CDR1 and CDR2 (germline): ENHRY, SYGVKD. This chain's CDR3 is CAISDPWLASGAETQYF. CDR3 bases: TGTGCCATCAGTGATCCCTGGCTGGCTAGCGGGGCGGAGACCCAGTACTTC.

This chain links TRBV19 with TRBJ2-7; 11 bases align to TRBD2. Germline V gives CDR1 LNHDA, CDR2 SQIVND (reference sequence). This CDR3 contains 16 residues. V lost 3 bases to trimming and J lost 0 bases; unmatched junction nucleotides: 4. The CDR3 sequence is CASSIKTSGASYEQYF. The CDR3 coding sequence is TGTGCCAGTAGTATCAAGACTAGCGGGGCCTCCTACGAGCAGTACTTC.

The V call is TRBV5-5, the J call TRBJ1-6; TRBD1 aligns across 10 bases. V lost 5 bases, J lost 6 bases, and 5 bases stayed unmatched. Germline CDR1 is SGHKS and CDR2 is YYEKEE (reference sequence). The CDR3 is made up of 15 amino acids. CDR3 loop: CASRPDRGSNSPLHF. CDR3 bases: TGTGCCAGCAGACCGGACAGGGGGAGTAATTCACCCCTCCACTTT.

This clone appeared once. The chain combines TRBV10-3 with TRBJ1-1, with 7 positions matching TRBD1. The CDR3 is made up of 13 amino acids. V lost 10 bases to trimming and J lost 1 base; unmatched junction nucleotides: 6. Per the germline V gene, CDR1 is ENHRY and CDR2 is SYGVKD. CDR3 bases: TGTGCCAGTTCCGGGACAGCGAACACTGAAGCTTTCTTT. Amino acid sequence: CASSGTANTEAFF.

This chain links TRBV10-1 with TRBJ2-1, with 16 bases that match TRBD2. The CDR3 is made up of 16 amino acids. The V gene end was trimmed by 5 bases and the J gene end by 8 bases; junction bases not matched to a gene: 6. Germline loops: CDR1 WNHNN, CDR2 SYGVQD (reference sequence). CDR3 nucleotide sequence: TGCGCCAGCAGTCGTTCCGGGACTAGCGGGAGGGATGAGCAGTTCTTC. Translated: CASSRSGTSGRDEQFF.

V and J are TRBV9 and TRBJ1-2; 9 bases line up with TRBD1. Trimming at V came to 4 bases and at J to 2 bases, leaving 9 bases not matched to a gene. The CDR3 length is 16 residues. Germline loops: CDR1 SGDLS, CDR2 YYNGEE. Here the CDR3 reads CASSSRDRVDNYGYTF. CDR3 bases: TGTGCCAGCAGCTCCCGGGACAGGGTTGACAACTATGGCTACACCTTC.

This clone was observed once. The rearrangement joins TRBV19 to TRBJ1-5; the match to TRBD1 covers 7 bases. J gave up 3 bases and V 2 bases, and 16 bases lay outside the gene matches. CDR3 length: 19 residues. Germline V CDR1 and CDR2: LNHDA, SQIVND (reference sequence). CDR3 DNA sequence: TGTGCCAGTAGTATATCCCCCCCGGGACAGAGGTACATCAATCAGCCCCAGCATTTT. This gives the protein CASSISPPGQRYINQPQHF.

About this clone: One junction end does not reproduce the germline sequence, and a read error may be involved. This chain uses TRBV7-7 with TRBJ1-5; a possible D gene is TRBD1 (5 bases). Germline CDR1 is SSHAT and CDR2 is FNYEAQ (reference sequence). The CDR3 has 15 amino acids. CDR3 sequence reads: CASSLGVIGNQPQHF. CDR3 bases: TGTGCTAGCAGCTTAGGGGTTATCGGGAATCAGCCCCAGCATTTT.